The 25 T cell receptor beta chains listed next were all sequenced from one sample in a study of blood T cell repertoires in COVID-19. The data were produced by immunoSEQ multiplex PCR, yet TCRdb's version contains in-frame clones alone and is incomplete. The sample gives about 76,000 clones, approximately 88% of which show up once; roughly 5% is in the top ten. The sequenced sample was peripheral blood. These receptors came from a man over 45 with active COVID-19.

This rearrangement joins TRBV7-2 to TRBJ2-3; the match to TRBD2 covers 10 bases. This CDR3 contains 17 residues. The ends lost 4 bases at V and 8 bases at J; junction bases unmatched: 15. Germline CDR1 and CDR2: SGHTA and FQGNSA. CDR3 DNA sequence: TGTGCCAGCAGCTCCCAGGGGCTAGCGGGAGTCGGAGCTACGCAGTATTTT. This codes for CASSSQGLAGVGATQYF.

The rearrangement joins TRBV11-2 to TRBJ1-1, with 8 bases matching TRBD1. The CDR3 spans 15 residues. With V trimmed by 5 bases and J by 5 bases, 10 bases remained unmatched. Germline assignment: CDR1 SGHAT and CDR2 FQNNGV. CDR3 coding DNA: TGTGCCAGCAGCGAGGGAACAGGGGGGGATACTGAAGCTTTCTTT. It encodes CASSEGTGGDTEAFF.

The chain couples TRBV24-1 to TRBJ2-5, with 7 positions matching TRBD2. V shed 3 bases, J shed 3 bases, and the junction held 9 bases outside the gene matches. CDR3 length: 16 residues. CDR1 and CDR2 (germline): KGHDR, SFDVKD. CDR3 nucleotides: TGTGCCACCAGTGATGTACCCCGGGGGGTGGAAGAGACCCAGTACTTC. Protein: CATSDVPRGVEETQYF.

The CDR3 DNA sequence: TGTGCCAGCTTACAGGGGAACTTCATAGGTGGGGCCAACGTCCTGACTTTC. This sequence encodes CASLQGNFIGGANVLTF. The rearrangement joins TRBV9 to TRBJ2-6, with 7 bases lining up with TRBD1. Germline V gene sequence: CDR1 SGDLS, CDR2 YYNGEE. Trimming at V came to 7 bases and at J to 3 bases, leaving 13 bases not matched to a gene. The CDR3 runs to 17 residues.

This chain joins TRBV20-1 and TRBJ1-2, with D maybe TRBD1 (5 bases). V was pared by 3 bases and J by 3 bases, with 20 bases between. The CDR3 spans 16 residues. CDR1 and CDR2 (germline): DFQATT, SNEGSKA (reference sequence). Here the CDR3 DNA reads TGCAGTGCTAGTAATCCGGGGAGGGGACTGGACTATGGCTACACCTTC. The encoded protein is CSASNPGRGLDYGYTF.

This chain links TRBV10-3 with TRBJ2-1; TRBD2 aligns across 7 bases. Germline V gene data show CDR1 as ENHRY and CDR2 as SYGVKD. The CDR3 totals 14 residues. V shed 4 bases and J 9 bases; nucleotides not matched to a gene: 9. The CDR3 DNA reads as TGTGCCATCAGTGGTATCGGGGGGAGAGGTGAGCAGTTCTTC. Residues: CAISGIGGRGEQFF.

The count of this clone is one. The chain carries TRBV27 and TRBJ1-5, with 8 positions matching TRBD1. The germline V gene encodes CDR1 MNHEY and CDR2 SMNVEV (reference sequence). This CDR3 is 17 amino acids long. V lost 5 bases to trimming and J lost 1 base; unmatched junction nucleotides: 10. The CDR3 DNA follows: TGTGCCAGCAGTCCTCAGGGGGCCCAGGTCAGCAATCAGCCCCAGCATTTT. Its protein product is CASSPQGAQVSNQPQHF.

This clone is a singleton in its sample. The CDR3 region is CASSFGQGLGNTIYF. CDR3 DNA: TGTGCCAGCAGCTTCGGACAGGGTCTAGGAAACACCATATATTTT. The chain carries TRBV7-9 and TRBJ1-3, with TRBD1 identical over 8 bases. This CDR3 is 15 amino acids long. From germline, CDR1 is SEHNR and CDR2 FQNEAQ (reference sequence). V dropped 3 bases and J dropped 4; count of bases not matched to a gene: 5.

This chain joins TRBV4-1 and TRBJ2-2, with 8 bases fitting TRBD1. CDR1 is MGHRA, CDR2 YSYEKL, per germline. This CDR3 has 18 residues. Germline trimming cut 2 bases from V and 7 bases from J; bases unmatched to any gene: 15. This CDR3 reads CASSQTDPQGARGGELFF. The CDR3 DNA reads TGCGCCAGCAGCCAAACCGACCCCCAGGGGGCCCGCGGCGGGGAGCTGTTTTTT.

The CDR3 here is CASSPRGTMNTEAFF. DNA of the CDR3: TGTGCCAGCTCACCAAGAGGGACAATGAACACTGAAGCTTTCTTT. The V gene is TRBV18, the J gene TRBJ1-1; D is perhaps TRBD1 (6 bases). The CDR3 spans 15 residues. V was pared by 2 bases and J by 0 bases, with 10 bases between. Germline CDR1 and CDR2: KGHSH and LQKENI. The full variable domain, its missing parts supplied by reference TRBV18 and TRBJ1-1, is NAGVMQNPRHLVRRRGQEARLRCSPMKGHSHVYWYRQLPEEGLKFMVYLQKENIIDESGMPKERFSAEFPKEGPSILRIQQVVRGDSAAYFCASSPRGTMNTEAFFGQGTRLTVV.

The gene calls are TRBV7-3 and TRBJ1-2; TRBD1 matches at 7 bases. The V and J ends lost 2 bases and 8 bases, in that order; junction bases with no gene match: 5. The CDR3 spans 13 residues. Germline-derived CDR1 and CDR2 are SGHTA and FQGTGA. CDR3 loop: CASSLLGGGGYTF. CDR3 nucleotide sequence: TGTGCCAGCAGCTTATTAGGAGGGGGCGGCTACACCTTC.

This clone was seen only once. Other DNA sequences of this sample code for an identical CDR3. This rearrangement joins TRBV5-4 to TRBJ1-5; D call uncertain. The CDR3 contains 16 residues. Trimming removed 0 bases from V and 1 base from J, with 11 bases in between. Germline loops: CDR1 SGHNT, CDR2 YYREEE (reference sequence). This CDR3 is CASSLGGPDSNQPQHF. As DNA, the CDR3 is TGTGCCAGCAGCTTGGGAGGGCCAGACAGCAATCAGCCCCAGCATTTT. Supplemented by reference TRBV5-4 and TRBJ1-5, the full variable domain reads ETGVTQSPTHLIKTRGQQVTLRCSSQSGHNTVSWYQQALGQGPQFIFQYYREEENGRGNFPPRFSGLQFPNYSSELNVNALELDDSALYLCASSLGGPDSNQPQHFGDGTRLSIL.

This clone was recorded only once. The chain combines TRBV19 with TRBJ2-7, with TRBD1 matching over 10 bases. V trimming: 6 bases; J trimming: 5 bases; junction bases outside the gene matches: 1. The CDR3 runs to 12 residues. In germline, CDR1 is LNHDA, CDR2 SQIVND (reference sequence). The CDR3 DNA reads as TGTGCCAGTAGGGACAGGGGGGACGAGCAGTACTTC. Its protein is CASRDRGDEQYF. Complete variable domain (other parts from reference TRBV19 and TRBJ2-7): DGGITQSPKYLFRKEGQNVTLSCEQNLNHDAMYWYRQDPGQGLRLIYYSQIVNDFQKGDIAEGYSVSREKKESFPLTVTSAQKNPTAFYLCASRDRGDEQYFGPGTRLTVT.

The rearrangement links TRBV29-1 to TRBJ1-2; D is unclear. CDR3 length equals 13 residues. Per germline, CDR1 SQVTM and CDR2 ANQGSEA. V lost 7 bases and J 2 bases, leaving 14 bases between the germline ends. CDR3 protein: CSAREQRNYGYTF. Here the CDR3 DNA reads TGCAGCGCCCGTGAACAGAGAAACTATGGCTACACCTTC.

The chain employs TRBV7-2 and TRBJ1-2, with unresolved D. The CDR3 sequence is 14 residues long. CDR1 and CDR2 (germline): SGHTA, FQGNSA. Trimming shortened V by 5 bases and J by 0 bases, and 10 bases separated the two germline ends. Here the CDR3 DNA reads TGTGCCAGCAGCCCCGAGGCGTCTAACTATGGCTACACCTTC. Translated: CASSPEASNYGYTF. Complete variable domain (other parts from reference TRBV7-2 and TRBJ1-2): GAGVSQSPSNKVTEKGKDVELRCDPISGHTALYWYRQSLGQGLEFLIYFQGNSAPDKSGLPSDRFSAERTGGSVSTLTIQRTQQEDSAVYLCASSPEASNYGYTFGSGTRLTVV.

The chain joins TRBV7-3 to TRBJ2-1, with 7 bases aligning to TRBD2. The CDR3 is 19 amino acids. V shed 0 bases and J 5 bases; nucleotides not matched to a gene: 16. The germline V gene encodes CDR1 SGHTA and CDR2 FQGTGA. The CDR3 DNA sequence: TGTGCCAGCAGCTTAACGGGCCTAGCGGTCGGGTACCAAGACAATGAGCAGTTCTTC. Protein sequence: CASSLTGLAVGYQDNEQFF.

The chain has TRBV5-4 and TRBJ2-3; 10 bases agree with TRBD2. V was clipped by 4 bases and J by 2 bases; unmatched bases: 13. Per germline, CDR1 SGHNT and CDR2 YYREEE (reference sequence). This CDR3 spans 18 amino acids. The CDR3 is CASSPFGASGRVTDTQYF. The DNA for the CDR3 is TGTGCCAGCAGCCCCTTCGGGGCTAGCGGGAGAGTCACAGATACGCAGTATTTT. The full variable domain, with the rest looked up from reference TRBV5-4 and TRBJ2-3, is ETGVTQSPTHLIKTRGQQVTLRCSSQSGHNTVSWYQQALGQGPQFIFQYYREEENGRGNFPPRFSGLQFPNYSSELNVNALELDDSALYLCASSPFGASGRVTDTQYFGPGTRLTVL.

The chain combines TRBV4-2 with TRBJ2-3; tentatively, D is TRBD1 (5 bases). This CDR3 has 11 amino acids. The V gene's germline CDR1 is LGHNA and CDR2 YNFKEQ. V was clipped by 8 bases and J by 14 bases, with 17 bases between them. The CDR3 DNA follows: TGTGCCAGCGGGGCTTCCGGGTCCCGGTATTTT. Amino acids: CASGASGSRYF.

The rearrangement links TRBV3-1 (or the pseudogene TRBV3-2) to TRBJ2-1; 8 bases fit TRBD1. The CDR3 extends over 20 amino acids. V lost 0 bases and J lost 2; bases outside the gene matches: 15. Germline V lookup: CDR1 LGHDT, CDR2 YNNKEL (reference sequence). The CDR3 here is CASSQEGGDRGRGAYNEQFF. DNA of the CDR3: TGTGCCAGCAGCCAAGAGGGCGGAGACAGGGGTCGTGGGGCCTACAATGAGCAGTTCTTC.

CDR3: CASRTSGPGELFF. The CDR3 DNA reads as TGTGCCAGCAGGACTAGCGGCCCTGGGGAGCTGTTTTTT. The V gene is TRBV3-1 (or the pseudogene TRBV3-2), the J gene TRBJ2-2; 9 nucleotides match TRBD2. The V gene's germline CDR1 is LGHDT and CDR2 YNNKEL (reference sequence). This CDR3 contains 13 residues. With V trimmed by 6 bases and J by 8 bases, 4 bases remained unmatched.

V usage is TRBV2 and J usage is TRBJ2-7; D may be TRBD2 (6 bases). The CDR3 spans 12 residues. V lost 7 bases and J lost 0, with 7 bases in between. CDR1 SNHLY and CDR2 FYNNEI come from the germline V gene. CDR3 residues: CASTGLSYEQYF. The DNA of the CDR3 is TGTGCCAGCACGGGACTCTCCTACGAGCAGTACTTC.

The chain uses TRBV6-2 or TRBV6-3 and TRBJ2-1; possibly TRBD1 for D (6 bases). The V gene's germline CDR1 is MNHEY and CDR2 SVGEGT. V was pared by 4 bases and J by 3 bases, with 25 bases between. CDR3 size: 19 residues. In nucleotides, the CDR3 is TGTGCCAGCAGTTTAGCCCCCCGGTCTGACAGGTTAGTCTACAATGAGCAGTTCTTC. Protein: CASSLAPRSDRLVYNEQFF.

CDR3 coding DNA: TGTGCCAGCAGAGGACAGGGGGCGGATGGCTACACCTTC. This sequence encodes CASRGQGADGYTF. This chain joins TRBV2 and TRBJ1-2, with 11 positions matching TRBD1. Losses at the gene ends were 6 bases for V and 6 bases for J; bases not matched to a gene: 3. CDR1 and CDR2 from the germline V gene are SNHLY and FYNNEI. The CDR3 has 13 residues.

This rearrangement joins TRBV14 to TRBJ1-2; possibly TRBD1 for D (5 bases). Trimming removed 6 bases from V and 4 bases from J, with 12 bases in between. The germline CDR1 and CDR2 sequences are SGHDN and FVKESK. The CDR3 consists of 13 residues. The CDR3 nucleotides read TGTGCCAGCAGTCGCGGGACGGTCTATGGCTACACCTTC. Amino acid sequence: CASSRGTVYGYTF. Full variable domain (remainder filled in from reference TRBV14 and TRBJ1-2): EAGVTQFPSHSVIEKGQTVTLRCDPISGHDNLYWYRRVMGKEIKFLLHFVKESKQDESGMPNNRFLAERTGGTYSTLKVQPAELEDSGVYFCASSRGTVYGYTFGSGTRLTVV.

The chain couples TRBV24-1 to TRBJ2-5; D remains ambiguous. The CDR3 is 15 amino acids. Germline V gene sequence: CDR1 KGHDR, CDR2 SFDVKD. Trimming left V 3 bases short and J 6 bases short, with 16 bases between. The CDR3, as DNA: TGTGCCACCAGTGATGCCCGTCCCTCTGGGCAGACCCAGTACTTC. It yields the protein CATSDARPSGQTQYF.